The T cell receptor (beta chain) under discussion was sequenced for a study of CD8 T cells in ankylosing spondylitis. Study-level findings and limits: Seemingly characteristic of ankylosing spondylitis blood was a TCR beta motif consisting of about 8 highly homologous variants.

Quantitative 5'-RACE was performed with molecular barcodes, and it yielded the TCR beta libraries. One entry per CDR3 protein results from TCRdb running MiXCR on the 5' RACE reads. This table has some 250,000 distinct CDR3 sequences, approximately 12% appearing once. This clonotype was found many times. Antigen: not known. Trimming removed 8 bases from V and 0 bases from J; junction bases left unmatched: 4. The CDR3 runs 15 residues. Source material: blood, either unsorted or a sorted T cell fraction (not recorded which). This clonotype was obtained from a male donor with ankylosing spondylitis or in good health (not recorded which). The chain couples TRBV12-3 or TRBV12-4 to TRBJ2-5; 12 bases align to TRBD2. CDR3 residues: CASQLAGGYQETQYF. CDR3 DNA: TGTGCCAGCCAACTAGCGGGGGGCTACCAAGAGACCCAGTACTTC.